The 17 T cell receptor beta chains listed next were all sequenced from one sample in a study of blood T cells in healthy people across ages (dated by TCRdb to about 2015). The library was prepared using 5' RACE. Data came from an Illumina HiSeq 2500. A second PCR of about 6 to 12 cycles was run with a J-beta primer mix and a sample-barcoded 5' primer. TCRdb took the public reads, trimmed them with fastp at Q25, ran MiXCR for clone calling and kept in-frame beta chains. Each CDR3 protein gets just one entry, which takes the most common genes and DNA from the rows behind it. The table for this sample lists about 730,000 distinct CDR3 sequences; roughly 43% of them were counted only once. The top ten clonotypes cover around a fifth of the sample. Sequenced sample: blood. These receptor sequences come from a woman aged 60-70 years in good health.

This clonotype was observed a single time. The chain joins TRBV12-3 or TRBV12-4 to TRBJ2-7, with 7 bases identical to TRBD2. J gave up 7 bases and V 11 bases, and 14 bases lay outside the gene matches. The CDR3 sequence is 13 residues long. CDR3 loop: CACTRRREDEQYF. The CDR3 DNA follows: TGTGCCTGCACTCGACGCCGGGAGGATGAGCAGTACTTC.

The table lists this clonotype with a few counts. CDR3 sequence (DNA): TGTGCCAGCAGCCCCAGCGGGGACTCCTACAATGAGCAGTTCTTC. Translating gives CASSPSGDSYNEQFF. The chain links TRBV11-3 to TRBJ2-1; 7 nucleotides match TRBD2. The germline gives CDR1 SGHNT, CDR2 YENEEA. J lost 0 bases, V lost 5 bases, and 4 bases had no gene match. The CDR3 has 15 amino acids.

Notes on this clonotype: Its ends do not fully match the called genes, so a read error is possible. V gene TRBV12-3 or TRBV12-4 combines with J gene TRBJ2-1; 7 positions agree with TRBD1. This CDR3 has 18 residues. CDR3 region: CASSLGTDLQSSYDEQFF. The DNA for the CDR3 is TGTGCCAGCAGTCTCGGGACAGACCTACAGAGCTCCTACGATGAGCAGTTCTTC.

The chain couples TRBV5-1 to TRBJ2-3, with TRBD2 matching over 7 bases. CDR3 size: 16 residues. The V gene's germline CDR1 is SGHRS and CDR2 YFSETQ. With V trimmed by 0 bases and J by 2 bases, 6 bases remained unmatched. In DNA, the CDR3 is TGCGCCAGCAGCTTGGCGAGCGGGGCCAACACAGATACGCAGTATTTT. Encoded protein: CASSLASGANTDTQYF.

As for this clonotype: A read error may be the cause here, since a much bigger clone is one base away. V gene TRBV29-1 combines with J gene TRBJ1-2; D perhaps matches TRBD1 (5 bases). CDR1 is SQVTM and CDR2 is ANQGSEA in the germline V gene. This CDR3 contains 11 residues. The CDR3 nucleotides read TGCAACGTCGGTAGGGGACATGGCTACACCTTC. Amino acids: CNVGRGHGYTF.

V is TRBV7-2 and J is TRBJ2-4; possibly TRBD2 for D (7 bases). Germline V CDR1 and CDR2: SGHTA, FQGNSA. V lost 1 base and J lost 2, with 12 bases in between. The CDR3 sequence is 16 residues long. CDR3 DNA: TGTGCCAGCAGCTTAGTCTCGGGGGGCACCAAAAACATTCAGTACTTC. Translation: CASSLVSGGTKNIQYF.

In the case of this clonotype: A read error may account for a junction end that differs from germline. The CDR3 here is CASSYRRSSDTQYF. The CDR3 DNA reads TGTGCCAGCAGTTACCGGCGGAGCTCAGATACACAGTATTTT. The chain carries TRBV6-5 and TRBJ2-3; no firm D call. The CDR3 contains 14 residues. The germline gives CDR1 MNHEY, CDR2 SVGAGI.

V and J are TRBV18 and TRBJ1-3; D gene unclear. CDR3 length: 16 residues. CDR1 and CDR2 from the germline V gene are KGHSH and LQKENI. V was trimmed by 0 bases and J by 4 bases, leaving 13 bases between them. The CDR3 sequence is CASSPPGGRNGNTIYF. CDR3 nucleotide sequence: TGTGCCAGCTCACCACCCGGAGGTCGGAACGGAAACACCATATATTTT.

The J gene is TRBJ2-3, the V gene TRBV20-1; 13 bases map to TRBD2. Germline V gives CDR1 DFQATT, CDR2 SNEGSKA (reference sequence). The CDR3 is made up of 16 amino acids. Trimming cost V 5 bases and J 2 bases; bases outside gene matches: 7. The CDR3 coding sequence is TGCAGTGCTGCGGGACTAGCGGGGAGATCCACAGATACGCAGTATTTT. Translated: CSAAGLAGRSTDTQYF.

The rearrangement joins TRBV9 to TRBJ1-1; TRBD1 is a possible D gene (6 bases). This CDR3 comprises 15 residues. V lost 1 base to trimming and J lost 0 bases, with 10 bases between them. Germline CDR1 is SGDLS and CDR2 is YYNGEE. CDR3 sequence reads: CASSVLGAVNTEAFF. DNA of the CDR3: TGTGCCAGCAGCGTATTGGGGGCAGTGAACACTGAAGCTTTCTTT.

The V gene is TRBV12-3 or TRBV12-4, the J gene TRBJ2-3; 10 bases are shared with TRBD1. Trimming took 5 bases from V and 2 from J; bases not matched to a gene: 4. This CDR3 contains 15 residues. This CDR3 reads CASSPGQGTTDTQYF. The CDR3, as DNA: TGTGCCAGCAGTCCGGGACAGGGGACCACAGATACGCAGTATTTT.

This clonotype turned up a few times. The chain recombines TRBV11-2 with TRBJ1-5, with no clear D. V was pared by 2 bases and J by 7 bases, with 9 bases between. CDR1 and CDR2 (germline): SGHAT, FQNNGV. This CDR3 contains 13 residues. The CDR3 nucleotides are TGTGCCAGCAGCTTAAGCCAGATCCAGCCCCAGCATTTT. Protein: CASSLSQIQPQHF.

Notes on this clonotype: An end of the junction differs from the germline gene, which may be a read error. The chain recombines TRBV3-1 with TRBJ2-3; 16 bases line up with TRBD2. The CDR3 contains 19 residues. The V gene's germline CDR1 is LGHDT and CDR2 YNNKEL (reference sequence). The CDR3 spells CASTQDPPGLAGGQATQYF. The CDR3 DNA follows: TGTGCCAGCACCCAAGATCCCCCGGGACTAGCGGGGGGGCAGGCTACGCAGTATTTT.

A few counts support this clonotype. The rearrangement uses TRBV4-3 and TRBJ2-5; D ambiguous. There are 15 residues in the CDR3. Deletions cut 0 bases from V and 0 bases from J, with 8 bases between. Germline assignment: CDR1 LGHNA and CDR2 YSLEER. Written as DNA, the CDR3 is TGCGCCAGCAGCCAAGAAACTGGGCACCAAGAGACCCAGTACTTC. This encodes CASSQETGHQETQYF.

This clonotype has more than one count but fewer than ten. The V call is TRBV12-3 or TRBV12-4, the J call TRBJ2-1; D call uncertain. Matching the DNA end better, TRBJ2-7 makes the J call doubtful. The CDR3 has 15 amino acids. CDR3: CASSPRRSSYNEQYF. CDR3 in DNA: TGTGCCAGCAGCCCCCGGCGGAGCTCCTACAATGAGCAGTACTTC.

This sequence joins TRBV5-1 and TRBJ1-1; D uncertain. This CDR3 comprises 11 residues. Trimming removed 4 bases at V and 8 bases at J, with 9 bases between. Per germline, CDR1 SGHRS and CDR2 YFSETQ. CDR3 protein: CASSGFKEAFF. The CDR3 DNA reads as TGCGCCAGCAGCGGATTTAAAGAAGCTTTCTTT.

J is TRBJ2-1 and V is TRBV19; possibly TRBD1 for D (5 bases). Germline V lookup: CDR1 LNHDA, CDR2 SQIVND (reference sequence). Trimming shortened V by 3 bases and J by 5 bases, and 11 bases separated the two germline ends. The CDR3 contains 14 residues. DNA of the CDR3: TGTGCCAGTAGTATTTCGGACATTGACAATGAGCAGTTCTTC. Its translation: CASSISDIDNEQFF. The full variable domain, its missing parts supplied by reference TRBV19 and TRBJ2-1, is DGGITQSPKYLFRKEGQNVTLSCEQNLNHDAMYWYRQDPGQGLRLIYYSQIVNDFQKGDIAEGYSVSREKKESFPLTVTSAQKNPTAFYLCASSISDIDNEQFFGPGTRLTVL.